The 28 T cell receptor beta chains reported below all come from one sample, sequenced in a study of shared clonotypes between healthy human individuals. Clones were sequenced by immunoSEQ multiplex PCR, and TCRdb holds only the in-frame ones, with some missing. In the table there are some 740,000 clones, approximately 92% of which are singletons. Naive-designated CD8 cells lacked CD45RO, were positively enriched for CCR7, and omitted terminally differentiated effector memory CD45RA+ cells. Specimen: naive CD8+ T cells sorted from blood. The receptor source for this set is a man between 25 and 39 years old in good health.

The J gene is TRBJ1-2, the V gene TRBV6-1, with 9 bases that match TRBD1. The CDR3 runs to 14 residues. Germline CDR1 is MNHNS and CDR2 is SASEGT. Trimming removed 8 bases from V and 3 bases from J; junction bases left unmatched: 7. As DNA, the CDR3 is TGTGCCAGCCTTCCGGGACAGGGATACTATGGCTACACCTTC. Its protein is CASLPGQGYYGYTF.

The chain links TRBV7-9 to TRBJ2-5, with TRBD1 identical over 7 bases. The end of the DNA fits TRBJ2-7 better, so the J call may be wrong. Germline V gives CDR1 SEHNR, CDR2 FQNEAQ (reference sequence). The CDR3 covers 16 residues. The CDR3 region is CASSPRTGTASYEQYF. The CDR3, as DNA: TGTGCCAGCAGCCCCCGAACCGGGACAGCGAGCTACGAGCAGTACTTC.

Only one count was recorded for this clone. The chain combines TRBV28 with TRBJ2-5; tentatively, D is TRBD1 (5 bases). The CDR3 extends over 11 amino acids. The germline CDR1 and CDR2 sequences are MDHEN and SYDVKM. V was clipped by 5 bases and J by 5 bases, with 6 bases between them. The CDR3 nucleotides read TGTGCCAGCAGTAACAGGGAGACCCAGTACTTC. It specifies CASSNRETQYF.

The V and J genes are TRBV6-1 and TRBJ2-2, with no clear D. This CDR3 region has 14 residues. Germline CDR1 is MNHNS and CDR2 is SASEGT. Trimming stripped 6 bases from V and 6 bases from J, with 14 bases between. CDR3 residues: CASRNRNKAGELFF. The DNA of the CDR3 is TGTGCCAGCAGGAACCGAAATAAAGCCGGGGAGCTGTTTTTT.

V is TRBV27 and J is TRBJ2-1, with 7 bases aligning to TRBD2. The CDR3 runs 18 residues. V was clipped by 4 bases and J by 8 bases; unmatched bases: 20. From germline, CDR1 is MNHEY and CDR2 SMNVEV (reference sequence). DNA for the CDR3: TGTGCCAGCAGTTACCTCACCCCGCATGGGGGAGGGACCTATGAGCAGTTCTTC. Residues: CASSYLTPHGGGTYEQFF.

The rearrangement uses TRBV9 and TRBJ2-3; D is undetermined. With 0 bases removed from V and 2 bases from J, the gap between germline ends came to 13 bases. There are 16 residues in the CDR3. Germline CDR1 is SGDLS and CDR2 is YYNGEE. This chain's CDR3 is CASSVDLFPATDTQYF. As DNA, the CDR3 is TGTGCCAGCAGCGTAGACCTCTTCCCTGCCACAGATACGCAGTATTTT.

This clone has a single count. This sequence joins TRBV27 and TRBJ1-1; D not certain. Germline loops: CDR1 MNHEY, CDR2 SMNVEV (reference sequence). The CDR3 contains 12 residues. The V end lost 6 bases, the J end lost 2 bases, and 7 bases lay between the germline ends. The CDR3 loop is CASSKPNTEAFF. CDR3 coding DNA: TGTGCCAGCAGCAAACCTAACACTGAAGCTTTCTTT.

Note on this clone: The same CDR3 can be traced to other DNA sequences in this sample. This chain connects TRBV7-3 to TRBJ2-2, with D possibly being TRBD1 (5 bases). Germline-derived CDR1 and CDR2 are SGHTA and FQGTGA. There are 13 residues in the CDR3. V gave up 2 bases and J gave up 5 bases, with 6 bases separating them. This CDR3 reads CASSLSGTGELFF. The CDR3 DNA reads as TGTGCCAGCAGCTTATCAGGGACCGGGGAGCTGTTTTTT.

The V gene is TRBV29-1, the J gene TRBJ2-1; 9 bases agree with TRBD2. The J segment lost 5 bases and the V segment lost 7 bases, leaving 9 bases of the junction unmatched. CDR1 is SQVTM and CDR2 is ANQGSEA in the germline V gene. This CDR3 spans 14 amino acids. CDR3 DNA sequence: TGCAGCGGTTTGGGGCTAGCGGGACACAATGAGCAGTTCTTC. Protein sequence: CSGLGLAGHNEQFF.

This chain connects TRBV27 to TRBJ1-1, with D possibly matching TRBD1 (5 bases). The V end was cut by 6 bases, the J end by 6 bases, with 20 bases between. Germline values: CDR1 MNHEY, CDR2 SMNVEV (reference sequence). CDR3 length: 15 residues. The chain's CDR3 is CASSRRGGREAEAFF. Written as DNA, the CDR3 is TGTGCCAGCAGCCGGAGGGGTGGGCGGGAGGCTGAAGCTTTCTTT.

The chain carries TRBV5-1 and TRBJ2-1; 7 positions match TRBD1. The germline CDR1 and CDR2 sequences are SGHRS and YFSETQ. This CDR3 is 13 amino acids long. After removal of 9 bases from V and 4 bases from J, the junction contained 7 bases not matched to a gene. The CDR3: CATGQDNYNEQFF. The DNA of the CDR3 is TGCGCCACCGGACAGGACAATTACAATGAGCAGTTCTTC.

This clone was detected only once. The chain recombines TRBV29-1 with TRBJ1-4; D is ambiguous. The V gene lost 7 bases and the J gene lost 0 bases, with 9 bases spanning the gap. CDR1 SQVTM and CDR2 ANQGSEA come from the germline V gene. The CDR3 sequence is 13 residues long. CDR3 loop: CSAVHATNEKLFF. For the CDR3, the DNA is TGCAGCGCCGTACACGCAACTAATGAAAAACTGTTTTTT.

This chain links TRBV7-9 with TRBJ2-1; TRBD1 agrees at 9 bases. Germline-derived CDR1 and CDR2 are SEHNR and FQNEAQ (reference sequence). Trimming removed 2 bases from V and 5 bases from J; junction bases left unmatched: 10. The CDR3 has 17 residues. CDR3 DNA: TGTGCCAGCAGCTTATCCGTCTCCAGGACAGGGGACAATGAGCAGTTCTTC. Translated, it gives CASSLSVSRTGDNEQFF.

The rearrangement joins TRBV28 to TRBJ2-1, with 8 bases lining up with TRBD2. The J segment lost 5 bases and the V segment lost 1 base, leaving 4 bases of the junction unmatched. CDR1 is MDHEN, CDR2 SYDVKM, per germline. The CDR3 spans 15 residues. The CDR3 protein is CASSLLVAGHNEQFF. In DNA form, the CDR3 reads TGTGCCAGCAGTTTATTGGTAGCGGGGCACAATGAGCAGTTCTTC. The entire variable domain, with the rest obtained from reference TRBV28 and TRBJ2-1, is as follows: DVKVTQSSRYLVKRTGEKVFLECVQDMDHENMFWYRQDPGLGLRLIYFSYDVKMKEKGDIPEGYSVSREKKERFSLILESASTNQTSMYLCASSLLVAGHNEQFFGPGTRLTVL.

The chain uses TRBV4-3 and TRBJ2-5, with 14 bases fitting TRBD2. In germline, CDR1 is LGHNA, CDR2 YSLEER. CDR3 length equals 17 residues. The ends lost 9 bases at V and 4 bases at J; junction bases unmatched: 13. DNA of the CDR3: TGCGCCAGTTCCGGGACTAGCGGGAGTGGTGGTGGAGAGACCCAGTACTTC. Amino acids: CASSGTSGSGGGETQYF.

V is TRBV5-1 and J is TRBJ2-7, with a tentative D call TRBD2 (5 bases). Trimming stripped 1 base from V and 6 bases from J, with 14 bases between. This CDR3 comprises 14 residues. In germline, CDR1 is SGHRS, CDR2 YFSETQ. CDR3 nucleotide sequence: TGCGCCAGCAGCTTGACCGGACTCGGGCTCGAGCAGTACTTC. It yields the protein CASSLTGLGLEQYF.

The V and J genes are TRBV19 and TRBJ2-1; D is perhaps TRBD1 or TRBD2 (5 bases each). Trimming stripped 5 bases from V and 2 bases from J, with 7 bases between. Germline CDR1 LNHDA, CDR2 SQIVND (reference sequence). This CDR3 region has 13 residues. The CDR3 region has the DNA TGTGCCAGTAGTGAGGGGCCCTACAATGAGCAGTTCTTC. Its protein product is CASSEGPYNEQFF.

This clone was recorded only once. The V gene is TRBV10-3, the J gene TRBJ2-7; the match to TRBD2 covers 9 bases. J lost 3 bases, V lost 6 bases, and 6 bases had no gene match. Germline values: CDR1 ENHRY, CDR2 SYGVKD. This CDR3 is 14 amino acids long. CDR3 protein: CAISAGGVGYEQYF. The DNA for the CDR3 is TGTGCCATCAGCGCGGGAGGGGTTGGCTACGAGCAGTACTTC.

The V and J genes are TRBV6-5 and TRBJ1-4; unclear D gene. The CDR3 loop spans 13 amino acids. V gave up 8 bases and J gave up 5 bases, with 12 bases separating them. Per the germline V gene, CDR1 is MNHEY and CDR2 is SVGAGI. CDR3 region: CASSGRLNEKLFF. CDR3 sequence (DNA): TGTGCCAGCTCGGGCAGGTTGAATGAAAAACTGTTTTTT.

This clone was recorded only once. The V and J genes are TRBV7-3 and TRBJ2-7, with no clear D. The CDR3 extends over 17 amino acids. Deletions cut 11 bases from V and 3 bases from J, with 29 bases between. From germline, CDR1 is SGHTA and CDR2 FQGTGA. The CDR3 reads CAESSGVRSTPYYEQYF. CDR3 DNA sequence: TGTGCCGAATCCTCTGGGGTCAGGAGCACTCCCTACTACGAGCAGTACTTC. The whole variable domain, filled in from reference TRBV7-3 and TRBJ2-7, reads GAGVSQTPSNKVTEKGKYVELRCDPISGHTALYWYRQSLGQGPEFLIYFQGTGAADDSGLPNDRFFAVRPEGSVSTLKIQRTERGDSAVYLCAESSGVRSTPYYEQYFGPGTRLTVT.

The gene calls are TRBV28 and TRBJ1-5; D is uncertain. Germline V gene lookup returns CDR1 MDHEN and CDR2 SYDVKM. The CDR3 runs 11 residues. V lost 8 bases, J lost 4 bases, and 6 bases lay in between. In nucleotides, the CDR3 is TGTGCCAGCGGCCCGAATCAGCCCCAGCATTTT. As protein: CASGPNQPQHF.

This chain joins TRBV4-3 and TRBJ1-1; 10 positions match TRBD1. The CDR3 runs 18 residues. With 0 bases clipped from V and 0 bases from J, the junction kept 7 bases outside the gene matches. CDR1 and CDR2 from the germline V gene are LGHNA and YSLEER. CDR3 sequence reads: CASSQDRRDRGLNTEAFF. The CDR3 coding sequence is TGCGCCAGCAGCCAAGATCGCCGGGACAGGGGTCTGAACACTGAAGCTTTCTTT.

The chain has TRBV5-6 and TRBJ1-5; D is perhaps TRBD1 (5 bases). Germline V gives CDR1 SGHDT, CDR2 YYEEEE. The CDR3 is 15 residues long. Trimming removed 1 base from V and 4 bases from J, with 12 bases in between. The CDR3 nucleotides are TGTGCCAGCAGCTTGAACAGGTTGAGGAATCAGCCCCAGCATTTT. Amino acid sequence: CASSLNRLRNQPQHF.

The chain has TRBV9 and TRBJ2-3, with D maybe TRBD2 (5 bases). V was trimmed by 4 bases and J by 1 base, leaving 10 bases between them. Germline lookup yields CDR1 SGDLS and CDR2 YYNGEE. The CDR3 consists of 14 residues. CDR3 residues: CASSTSSGTDTQYF. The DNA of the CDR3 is TGTGCCAGCAGCACAAGTAGCGGCACAGATACGCAGTATTTT.

The CDR3 DNA is TGTGCCAGCAGTGAACGCAGGGATTCAGATACGCAGTATTTT. Its translation: CASSERRDSDTQYF. This chain joins TRBV25-1 and TRBJ2-3; a possible D gene is TRBD1 (5 bases). V was trimmed by 2 bases and J by 4 bases, leaving 10 bases between them. From germline, CDR1 is MGHDK and CDR2 SYGVNS. The CDR3 is 14 amino acids.

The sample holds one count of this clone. This CDR3 reads CASTLGREDREQFF. The DNA of the CDR3 is TGTGCCAGCACCCTAGGGCGGGAGGACAGGGAGCAGTTCTTC. The chain couples TRBV7-9 to TRBJ2-1, with a tentative D call TRBD2 (8 bases). Trimming cost V 7 bases and J 10 bases, with 20 bases left between them. The V gene's germline CDR1 is SEHNR and CDR2 FQNEAQ (reference sequence). There are 14 residues in the CDR3.

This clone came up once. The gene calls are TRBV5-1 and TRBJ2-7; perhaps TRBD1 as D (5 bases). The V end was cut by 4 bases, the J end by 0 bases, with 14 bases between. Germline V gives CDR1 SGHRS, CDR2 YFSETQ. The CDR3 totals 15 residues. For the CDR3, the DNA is TGCGCCAGCAGCCCTAGTTTCAGGGTCTCCTACGAGCAGTACTTC. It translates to CASSPSFRVSYEQYF.

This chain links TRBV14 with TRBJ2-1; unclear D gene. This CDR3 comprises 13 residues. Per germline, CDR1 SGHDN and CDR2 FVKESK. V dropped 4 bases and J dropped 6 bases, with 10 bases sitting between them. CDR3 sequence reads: CASSRNNRNEQFF. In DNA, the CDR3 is TGTGCCAGCAGCCGAAATAACCGCAATGAGCAGTTCTTC. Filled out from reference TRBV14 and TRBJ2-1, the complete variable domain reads EAGVTQFPSHSVIEKGQTVTLRCDPISGHDNLYWYRRVMGKEIKFLLHFVKESKQDESGMPNNRFLAERTGGTYSTLKVQPAELEDSGVYFCASSRNNRNEQFFGPGTRLTVL.